Listed here are 24 T cell receptor beta chains from one sample, sequenced in a study of shared clonotypes between healthy human individuals. Generated by immunoSEQ multiplex PCR, the TCRdb table keeps only in-frame clones and is missing some. The sample consists of millions of clones, 93% of them appearing once. The material sequenced was naive CD4+ T cells from PBMCs. The subset denotes: CD45RA+ positively selected. All receptors derive from a man between 18 and 29 years old in good health. Some clones in this sample may be carry-over from other donors' samples.

The chain's CDR3 is CASSQPDRGNNEQFF. CDR3 sequence (DNA): TGCGCCAGCAGCCAACCCGACAGGGGAAACAATGAGCAGTTCTTC. This chain connects TRBV4-3 to TRBJ2-1; 8 positions match TRBD1. The length of the CDR3 is 15 residues. From germline, CDR1 is LGHNA and CDR2 YSLEER. The junction had 5 bases not matched to a gene; V was cut back by 2 bases and J by 5 bases.

Concerning this clone: Distinct nucleotide sequences in the sample also encode this CDR3. The chain joins TRBV5-1 to TRBJ2-7, with TRBD1 matching over 8 bases. V was clipped by 0 bases and J by 0 bases; unmatched bases: 2. The CDR3 is 15 residues long. Germline CDR1 SGHRS, CDR2 YFSETQ. DNA of the CDR3: TGCGCCAGCAGCTTGGTAACAGGGGGCTCCTACGAGCAGTACTTC. It yields the protein CASSLVTGGSYEQYF.

This rearrangement joins TRBV7-2 to TRBJ2-1; unclear D gene. Trimming left V 4 bases short and J 1 base short, with 11 bases between. The CDR3 extends over 15 amino acids. Germline V gene lookup returns CDR1 SGHTA and CDR2 FQGNSA. The DNA for the CDR3 is TGTGCCAGCAGCTACCCGGACGCGTCCTACAATGAGCAGTTCTTC. As protein: CASSYPDASYNEQFF.

The rearrangement links TRBV7-9 to TRBJ2-5; 12 bases fit TRBD2. V dropped 5 bases and J dropped 3; count of bases not matched to a gene: 7. Germline lookup yields CDR1 SEHNR and CDR2 FQNEAQ (reference sequence). CDR3 length: 16 residues. Here the CDR3 reads CASSPTSGRPKETQYF. The CDR3 bases are TGTGCCAGCAGCCCCACTAGCGGGAGGCCTAAAGAGACCCAGTACTTC. Filled out from reference TRBV7-9 and TRBJ2-5, the complete variable domain reads DTGVSQNPRHKITKRGQNVTFRCDPISEHNRLYWYRQTLGQGPEFLTYFQNEAQLEKSRLLSDRFSAERPKGSFSTLEIQRTEQGDSAMYLCASSPTSGRPKETQYFGPGTRLLVL.

Points on this clone: Different DNA sequences within this sample yield the same CDR3. The gene calls are TRBV5-1 and TRBJ2-1; a weak D match, TRBD2 (5 bases). The germline V and J ends were trimmed by 3 bases and 4 bases, with 8 bases remaining between them. Germline loops: CDR1 SGHRS, CDR2 YFSETQ. The CDR3 is made up of 13 amino acids. CDR3 loop: CASSSDSYNEQFF. In DNA, the CDR3 is TGCGCCAGCAGCTCGGACTCTTACAATGAGCAGTTCTTC. The variable domain in full, completed from reference TRBV5-1 and TRBJ2-1, reads KAGVTQTPRYLIKTRGQQVTLSCSPISGHRSVSWYQQTPGQGLQFLFEYFSETQRNKGNFPGRFSGRQFSNSRSEMNVSTLELGDSALYLCASSSDSYNEQFFGPGTRLTVL.

V and J are TRBV7-2 and TRBJ1-1; perhaps TRBD1 as D (5 bases). The CDR3 has 14 residues. Trimming shortened V by 4 bases and J by 3 bases, and 12 bases separated the two germline ends. CDR1 is SGHTA, CDR2 FQGNSA, per germline. The CDR3 spells CASSSQGGDTEAFF. CDR3 DNA sequence: TGTGCCAGCAGCTCGCAGGGCGGGGACACTGAAGCTTTCTTT.

This clone was detected only once. Other nucleotide sequences in the sample specify the same CDR3. The chain uses TRBV28 and TRBJ2-1; TRBD2 agrees at 8 bases. The germline V gene has CDR1 MDHEN and CDR2 SYDVKM. CDR3 length: 15 amino acids. Losses at the gene ends were 6 bases for V and 0 bases for J; bases not matched to a gene: 4. The chain's CDR3 is CASSVAGSSYNEQFF. The CDR3 DNA is TGTGCCAGCAGCGTAGCGGGGAGCTCCTACAATGAGCAGTTCTTC.

V usage is TRBV12-5 and J usage is TRBJ2-1; no reliable D call. The CDR3 loop spans 12 amino acids. With 2 bases removed from V and 10 bases from J, the gap between germline ends came to 9 bases. Per the germline V gene, CDR1 is LGHNT and CDR2 is FRNRAP. CDR3 loop: CASGLSTGEQFF. The DNA of the CDR3 is TGTGCTAGTGGTTTGTCGACCGGGGAGCAGTTCTTC.

The genes are TRBV28 and TRBJ2-2; D ambiguous. CDR1 and CDR2 (germline): MDHEN, SYDVKM. Between the trimmed V and J ends, which lost 8 bases and 7 bases, there was a span of 8 bases. The length of the CDR3 is 11 residues. CDR3 nucleotide sequence: TGTGCCAGCGGAAGAAACGGGGAGCTGTTTTTT. Residues: CASGRNGELFF.

This chain links TRBV9 with TRBJ2-1; 7 bases are shared with TRBD2. The CDR3 spans 13 residues. The V segment lost 3 bases and the J segment 7 bases; nucleotides outside the gene matches: 4. CDR1 is SGDLS, CDR2 YYNGEE, per germline. CDR3: CASSDRRENEQFF. The CDR3 nucleotides are TGTGCCAGCAGCGATCGGCGGGAGAATGAGCAGTTCTTC.

V gene TRBV5-1 combines with J gene TRBJ2-1; D unclear. Trimming took off 4 bases at V and 5 bases at J, with 13 bases between the two ends. CDR1 and CDR2 from the germline V gene are SGHRS and YFSETQ. The CDR3 is 14 amino acids. CDR3 sequence: CASSDPGSDNEQFF. In DNA, the CDR3 is TGCGCCAGCAGCGACCCCGGGTCCGACAATGAGCAGTTCTTC.

J is TRBJ1-5 and V is TRBV2; a possible D gene is TRBD1 (5 bases). Trimming removed 6 bases at V and 0 bases at J, with 12 bases between. CDR3 length: 15 residues. The germline gives CDR1 SNHLY, CDR2 FYNNEI. Here the CDR3 DNA reads TGTGCCAGCAGCGTTCCGGGACTTAGCAATCAGCCCCAGCATTTT. It specifies CASSVPGLSNQPQHF.

This sequence joins TRBV6-6 and TRBJ1-5; TRBD1 aligns across 9 bases. J was trimmed by 5 bases and V by 0 bases; bases with no gene match: 5. The CDR3 sequence is 16 residues long. Germline V gene lookup returns CDR1 MNHNY and CDR2 SVGAGI (reference sequence). CDR3 in DNA: TGTGCCAGCAGTTACTCCCACAGGGGGCCCCATCAGCCCCAGCATTTT. This codes for CASSYSHRGPHQPQHF.

The rearrangement uses TRBV6-1 and TRBJ2-1; D is undetermined. The CDR3 is made up of 14 amino acids. V was clipped by 7 bases and J by 7 bases, with 17 bases between them. Germline V CDR1 and CDR2: MNHNS, SASEGT. CDR3 region: CASNNLAPRNEQFF. CDR3 DNA: TGTGCCAGCAACAATCTCGCCCCTCGAAATGAGCAGTTCTTC.

The chain carries TRBV5-1 and TRBJ2-3, with D possibly being TRBD2 (6 bases). Germline CDR1 is SGHRS and CDR2 is YFSETQ. Trimming took off 0 bases at V and 4 bases at J, with 9 bases between the two ends. The CDR3 loop spans 14 amino acids. The CDR3 region is CASSLDQRADTQYF. CDR3 in DNA: TGCGCCAGCAGCTTGGATCAGCGGGCAGATACGCAGTATTTT.

This sequence joins TRBV7-7 and TRBJ2-2; D perhaps matches TRBD1 (5 bases). The CDR3 length is 13 residues. Trimming took 1 base from V and 8 from J, leaving 8 bases between them. Germline loops: CDR1 SSHAT, CDR2 FNYEAQ (reference sequence). The CDR3 loop is CASSLGQGGELFF. CDR3 in DNA: TGTGCCAGCAGCTTAGGTCAGGGAGGGGAGCTGTTTTTT.

The chain employs TRBV7-3 and TRBJ2-5; D uncertain. With 4 bases removed from V and 5 bases from J, the gap between germline ends came to 11 bases. Germline CDR1 reads SGHTA; CDR2 reads FQGTGA. The CDR3 is 13 residues long. CDR3 loop: CASSSRPAETQYF. CDR3 coding DNA: TGTGCCAGCAGCTCCCGTCCTGCCGAGACCCAGTACTTC. The whole variable domain, remainder taken from reference TRBV7-3 and TRBJ2-5, is GAGVSQTPSNKVTEKGKYVELRCDPISGHTALYWYRQSLGQGPEFLIYFQGTGAADDSGLPNDRFFAVRPEGSVSTLKIQRTERGDSAVYLCASSSRPAETQYFGPGTRLLVL.

The rearrangement uses TRBV19 and TRBJ1-5; D call uncertain. CDR1 and CDR2 (germline): LNHDA, SQIVND (reference sequence). Between the trimmed V and J ends, which lost 0 bases and 5 bases, there was a span of 5 bases. The CDR3 runs 13 residues. CDR3 coding DNA: TGTGCCAGTAGTATAGATATGGATCAGCCCCAGCATTTT. The encoded protein is CASSIDMDQPQHF. The variable domain in full, completed from reference TRBV19 and TRBJ1-5, reads DGGITQSPKYLFRKEGQNVTLSCEQNLNHDAMYWYRQDPGQGLRLIYYSQIVNDFQKGDIAEGYSVSREKKESFPLTVTSAQKNPTAFYLCASSIDMDQPQHFGDGTRLSIL.

The J gene is TRBJ2-1, the V gene TRBV11-1, with 7 bases identical to TRBD2. CDR3 length: 14 residues. With 5 bases clipped from V and 3 bases from J, the junction kept 4 bases outside the gene matches. Germline CDR1 SGHAT, CDR2 FQDESV (reference sequence). CDR3 in DNA: TGTGCCAGCAGCCCCGGGACTAACTACAATGAGCAGTTCTTC. It codes for CASSPGTNYNEQFF.

J is TRBJ2-7 and V is TRBV4-3; possible D gene TRBD1, 7 bases. The CDR3 sequence is 14 residues long. The ends were cut back, 0 bases at V and 7 bases at J, with 13 bases in the middle. CDR1 is LGHNA, CDR2 YSLEER, per germline. CDR3 protein: CASSQEARGREQYF. In DNA form, the CDR3 reads TGCGCCAGCAGCCAAGAGGCCAGGGGGAGGGAGCAGTACTTC.

This chain links TRBV5-4 with TRBJ1-4, with D hard to call. The CDR3 runs 14 residues. Trimming removed 4 bases at V and 4 bases at J, with 11 bases between. Germline lookup yields CDR1 SGHNT and CDR2 YYREEE (reference sequence). The CDR3 DNA follows: TGTGCCAGCAGCAAAGGGCGGGATAATGAAAAACTGTTTTTT. Protein: CASSKGRDNEKLFF.

This chain links TRBV7-3 with TRBJ2-1; either TRBD1 or TRBD2 may supply D (7 bases each). The CDR3 sequence is 15 residues long. Germline V CDR1 and CDR2: SGHTA, FQGTGA. V dropped 5 bases and J dropped 4 bases, with 15 bases sitting between them. The CDR3 here is CASSDREGTYNEQFF. The DNA for the CDR3 is TGTGCCAGCAGCGACAGGGAGGGGACATACAATGAGCAGTTCTTC.

V and J are TRBV7-8 and TRBJ2-5; D perhaps matches TRBD2 (5 bases). Germline V gives CDR1 SGHVS, CDR2 FQNEAQ. Trimming took off 0 bases at V and 0 bases at J, with 5 bases between the two ends. The CDR3 runs 14 residues. The CDR3 loop reads CASSLAGNQETQYF. CDR3 sequence (DNA): TGTGCCAGCAGCTTAGCCGGGAACCAAGAGACCCAGTACTTC.

To note about this clone: Other DNA variants within this sample encode the same CDR3. This chain connects TRBV5-1 to TRBJ1-1, with no clear D. Trimming took off 2 bases at V and 2 bases at J, with 1 base between the two ends. The CDR3 sequence is 11 residues long. The germline gives CDR1 SGHRS, CDR2 YFSETQ. This CDR3 is CASSFNTEAFF. For the CDR3, the DNA is TGCGCCAGCAGCTTTAACACTGAAGCTTTCTTT.